These 32 T cell receptor beta chains share one sample of origin, sequenced in a study of shared clonotypes between healthy human individuals. Using immunoSEQ multiplex PCR, the repertoire was profiled, and TCRdb retains in-frame clones only, with some absent. This table holds 2,500,000 or so clones, just over 90% found once. The source material was naive CD4+ T cells sorted from blood. Stated subset: CD45RA+ positively selected. The receptors were sampled from a man aged 18 to 29 in good health.

Only a few counts were recorded for this clone. This chain links TRBV2 with TRBJ1-2, with a possible D match to TRBD1 (6 bases). In germline, CDR1 is SNHLY, CDR2 FYNNEI. This CDR3 region has 15 residues. The V gene lost 3 bases and the J gene lost 6 bases, with 17 bases spanning the gap. The CDR3 spells CASSDDVGQINGYTF. The CDR3 bases are TGTGCCAGCAGTGATGACGTAGGACAGATAAATGGCTACACCTTC.

The chain has TRBV7-8 and TRBJ2-7; D unclear. CDR1 SGHVS and CDR2 FQNEAQ come from the germline V gene. Between the trimmed V and J ends, which lost 5 bases and 3 bases, there was a span of 14 bases. The length of the CDR3 is 14 residues. CDR3 coding DNA: TGTGCCAGCAGCCGGATCTTAATGGGCTACGAGCAGTACTTC. Translating it yields CASSRILMGYEQYF.

The V gene is TRBV6-1, the J gene TRBJ2-7; D ambiguous. The CDR3 runs to 11 residues. Per germline, CDR1 MNHNS and CDR2 SASEGT. With 7 bases removed from V and 0 bases from J, the gap between germline ends came to 4 bases. The CDR3 bases are TGTGCCAGCACGGGCTCCTACGAGCAGTACTTC. It yields the protein CASTGSYEQYF.

This sequence joins TRBV6-5 and TRBJ2-1; D is uncertain. Germline-derived CDR1 and CDR2 are MNHEY and SVGAGI. V lost 2 bases and J 2 bases, leaving 4 bases between the germline ends. The CDR3 sequence is 13 residues long. The CDR3 DNA reads TGTGCCAGCAGTTACGGTCCCTACAATGAGCAGTTCTTC. Protein: CASSYGPYNEQFF.

The gene calls are TRBV27 and TRBJ1-5, with D tentatively TRBD1 (5 bases). Germline V lookup: CDR1 MNHEY, CDR2 SMNVEV (reference sequence). The CDR3 runs to 15 residues. With 5 bases removed from V and 5 bases from J, the gap between germline ends came to 16 bases. In DNA form, the CDR3 reads TGTGCCAGCAGTCGGAAGGCAGGGAACGATCAGCCCCAGCATTTT. Its protein product is CASSRKAGNDQPQHF.

As concerns this clone: The sample contains more than one DNA sequence encoding this CDR3. The V and J genes are TRBV7-3 and TRBJ2-1, with 9 nucleotides matching TRBD2. This CDR3 comprises 15 residues. Germline lookup yields CDR1 SGHTA and CDR2 FQGTGA. V was clipped by 4 bases and J by 8 bases; unmatched bases: 9. The CDR3 region has the DNA TGTGCCAGCAGCTCGGGACTAGCCGGTGGCGATGAGCAGTTCTTC. Amino acid sequence: CASSSGLAGGDEQFF. Full variable domain (missing parts from reference TRBV7-3 and TRBJ2-1): GAGVSQTPSNKVTEKGKYVELRCDPISGHTALYWYRQSLGQGPEFLIYFQGTGAADDSGLPNDRFFAVRPEGSVSTLKIQRTERGDSAVYLCASSSGLAGGDEQFFGPGTRLTVL.

The chain couples TRBV27 to TRBJ2-7, with TRBD2 matching 15 bases. CDR1 is MNHEY, CDR2 SMNVEV, per germline (reference sequence). The V and J ends lost 4 bases and 6 bases, in that order; junction bases with no gene match: 7. This CDR3 has 16 amino acids. DNA of the CDR3: TGTGCCAGCAGTTGGACTAGCGGGGGGGATCGGAGCGAGCAGTACTTC. This translates into CASSWTSGGDRSEQYF.

V is TRBV5-1 and J is TRBJ2-3; a weak D match, TRBD1 (6 bases). The CDR3 length is 14 residues. Per the germline V gene, CDR1 is SGHRS and CDR2 is YFSETQ. V was clipped by 5 bases and J by 4 bases, with 14 bases between them. CDR3 nucleotide sequence: TGCGCCAGCAGGAAACAGGGATTCCCAGATACGCAGTATTTT. Its protein is CASRKQGFPDTQYF.

The chain recombines TRBV19 with TRBJ1-2, with TRBD1 identical over 10 bases. Germline assignment: CDR1 LNHDA and CDR2 SQIVND (reference sequence). This CDR3 spans 13 amino acids. After removal of 9 bases from V and 6 bases from J, the junction contained 7 bases not matched to a gene. CDR3 protein: CARPTGGAHGYTF. The CDR3 nucleotides are TGTGCCAGACCGACAGGGGGCGCGCATGGCTACACCTTC.

The chain uses TRBV5-4 and TRBJ2-7; 7 nucleotides agree with TRBD1. Germline CDR1 SGHNT, CDR2 YYREEE (reference sequence). After removal of 7 bases from V and 4 bases from J, the junction contained 8 bases not matched to a gene. The CDR3 has 13 amino acids. Here the CDR3 reads CASGVDRAYEQYF. The CDR3 nucleotides read TGTGCCAGCGGAGTCGACAGGGCGTACGAGCAGTACTTC. Combining the CDR3 with reference TRBV5-4 and TRBJ2-7 gives the whole variable domain ETGVTQSPTHLIKTRGQQVTLRCSSQSGHNTVSWYQQALGQGPQFIFQYYREEENGRGNFPPRFSGLQFPNYSSELNVNALELDDSALYLCASGVDRAYEQYFGPGTRLTVT.

The rearrangement links TRBV4-1 to TRBJ2-3; 10 bases are shared with TRBD2. This CDR3 has 17 residues. Germline V lookup: CDR1 MGHRA, CDR2 YSYEKL. Trimming cost V 2 bases and J 1 base; bases outside gene matches: 6. The CDR3 region is CASSQFPLAGGTDTQYF. The CDR3 region has the DNA TGCGCCAGCAGCCAATTCCCTCTAGCGGGGGGCACAGATACGCAGTATTTT.

This clone was detected only once. The chain is built from TRBV11-2 and TRBJ2-7; possibly TRBD1 for D (6 bases). CDR3 size: 16 residues. Germline V lookup: CDR1 SGHAT, CDR2 FQNNGV. Trimming took 0 bases from V and 2 from J, leaving 14 bases between them. CDR3 residues: CASSLDGTRGTYEQYF. The CDR3 DNA is TGTGCCAGCAGCTTAGACGGGACAAGGGGGACCTACGAGCAGTACTTC.

This chain uses TRBV2 with TRBJ1-5; D gene uncertain. The CDR3 length is 15 residues. From germline, CDR1 is SNHLY and CDR2 FYNNEI. Trimming pared 4 bases from V and 3 bases from J, leaving 13 bases between. Written as DNA, the CDR3 is TGTGCCAGCAGTGGGCTTGGGTTCGCCAATCAGCCCCAGCATTTT. This gives the protein CASSGLGFANQPQHF.

The sample holds one count of this clone. The CDR3 loop is CASSQFTGNANTGELFF. The CDR3 DNA sequence: TGTGCCAGCAGCCAATTTACAGGGAATGCGAACACCGGGGAGCTGTTTTTT. This chain links TRBV5-6 with TRBJ2-2; D may be TRBD1 (6 bases). This CDR3 spans 17 amino acids. CDR1 is SGHDT and CDR2 is YYEEEE in the germline V gene. The V gene lost 4 bases and the J gene lost 0 bases, with 16 bases spanning the gap. Combining the CDR3 with reference TRBV5-6 and TRBJ2-2 gives the whole variable domain DAGVTQSPTHLIKTRGQQVTLRCSPKSGHDTVSWYQQALGQGPQFIFQYYEEEERQRGNFPDRFSGHQFPNYSSELNVNALLLGDSALYLCASSQFTGNANTGELFFGEGSRLTVL.

The rearrangement links TRBV28 to TRBJ1-2; D is uncertain. Germline lookup yields CDR1 MDHEN and CDR2 SYDVKM. Trimming shortened V by 10 bases and J by 4 bases, and 19 bases separated the two germline ends. CDR3 length: 14 residues. As DNA, the CDR3 is TGTGCCACCCGGCCCGGGCAGTTCTTCTATGGCTACACCTTC. This gives the protein CATRPGQFFYGYTF.

This chain joins TRBV4-3 and TRBJ2-3; D possibly corresponds to TRBD2 (6 bases). V was cut by 4 bases and J by 0 bases, with 23 bases left in between. The CDR3 totals 19 residues. Germline V gene data show CDR1 as LGHNA and CDR2 as YSLEER. In DNA, the CDR3 is TGCGCCAGCAGCCCTTTCGGCGAGATTGGGCGGGATAGCACAGATACGCAGTATTTT. This gives the protein CASSPFGEIGRDSTDTQYF.

The V and J genes are TRBV11-3 and TRBJ2-1; 10 positions agree with TRBD1. This CDR3 region has 15 residues. The germline V gene encodes CDR1 SGHNT and CDR2 YENEEA. V lost 5 bases and J lost 4; bases outside the gene matches: 5. The CDR3 here is CASSPGGQGYNEQFF. CDR3 nucleotide sequence: TGTGCCAGCAGCCCAGGGGGACAGGGGTACAATGAGCAGTTCTTC.

The chain links TRBV19 to TRBJ2-1; D may be TRBD2 (6 bases). With 6 bases removed from V and 7 bases from J, the gap between germline ends came to 13 bases. CDR1 and CDR2 from the germline V gene are LNHDA and SQIVND (reference sequence). CDR3 length equals 13 residues. The CDR3 sequence: CASRHRLENEQFF. The CDR3 nucleotides read TGTGCCAGTAGACACAGACTAGAGAATGAGCAGTTCTTC.

This CDR3 reads CASSPQVGDLSYEQFF. The DNA for the CDR3 is TGTGCCAGCAGCCCCCAGGTGGGGGACTTATCGTATGAGCAGTTCTTC. This chain links TRBV13 with TRBJ2-1, with D tentatively TRBD2 (6 bases). The germline V and J ends were trimmed by 5 bases and 8 bases, with 22 bases remaining between them. The CDR3 contains 16 residues. CDR1 and CDR2 from the germline V gene are PRHDT and FYEKMQ (reference sequence).

CDR3 nucleotide sequence: TGTGCCAGCTCACCACCCTCGAGCGGGGGGCCTTACAATGAGCAGTTCTTC. It specifies CASSPPSSGGPYNEQFF. The chain recombines TRBV18 with TRBJ2-1; 9 positions match TRBD2. CDR1 and CDR2 (germline): KGHSH, LQKENI. Trimming cost V 0 bases and J 4 bases; bases outside gene matches: 7. The CDR3 has 17 amino acids.

V is TRBV13 and J is TRBJ2-3; a possible D gene is TRBD2 (5 bases). V was trimmed by 0 bases and J by 2 bases, leaving 12 bases between them. Per germline, CDR1 PRHDT and CDR2 FYEKMQ (reference sequence). The CDR3 extends over 16 amino acids. CDR3 region: CASSLGGLAVTDTQYF. The CDR3 bases are TGTGCCAGCAGCTTAGGAGGGCTAGCAGTCACAGATACGCAGTATTTT. Full variable domain (remainder filled in from reference TRBV13 and TRBJ2-3): AAGVIQSPRHLIKEKRETATLKCYPIPRHDTVYWYQQGPGQDPQFLISFYEKMQSDKGSIPDRFSAQQFSDYHSELNMSSLELGDSALYFCASSLGGLAVTDTQYFGPGTRLTVL.

In the case of this clone: Other DNA sequences within the sample encode an identical CDR3. The CDR3, as DNA: TGTGCCAGCAGCGTAGGACTAGCGGGAGTCCCCTCCTACAATGAGCAGTTCTTC. Translated: CASSVGLAGVPSYNEQFF. The chain has TRBV9 and TRBJ2-1; 12 nucleotides align to TRBD2. Germline V CDR1 and CDR2: SGDLS, YYNGEE. The CDR3 is 18 residues long. After removal of 0 bases from V and 0 bases from J, the junction contained 4 bases not matched to a gene.

The J gene is TRBJ2-7, the V gene TRBV7-2, with D possibly called TRBD1 or TRBD2 (5 bases each). Germline-derived CDR1 and CDR2 are SGHTA and FQGNSA. The CDR3 totals 15 residues. Trimming cost V 4 bases and J 3 bases, with 16 bases left between them. The CDR3 coding sequence is TGTGCCAGCAGCTCCCCGGGGAGAGGGGACTACGAGCAGTACTTC. Translating gives CASSSPGRGDYEQYF.

The rearrangement joins TRBV29-1 to TRBJ2-1; D is uncertain. V gave up 0 bases and J gave up 0 bases, with 9 bases separating them. Germline lookup yields CDR1 SQVTM and CDR2 ANQGSEA. This CDR3 region has 15 residues. This CDR3 is CSVEDYRSSYNEQFF. CDR3 nucleotides: TGCAGCGTTGAAGATTACCGGAGCTCCTACAATGAGCAGTTCTTC.

The CDR3 DNA sequence: TGCGCCAGCAGCCAGGCCCTACTAGCAACCAATGAGCAGTTCTTC. It specifies CASSQALLATNEQFF. The chain links TRBV4-1 to TRBJ2-1; TRBD2 might be the D (6 bases). Trimming removed 3 bases from V and 6 bases from J, with 15 bases in between. This CDR3 comprises 15 residues. The germline gives CDR1 MGHRA, CDR2 YSYEKL.

With regard to this clone: The sample carries other DNA sequences with the same CDR3. This chain connects TRBV19 to TRBJ2-3; 8 bases match TRBD1. With V trimmed by 6 bases and J by 1 base, 3 bases remained unmatched. CDR1 and CDR2 from the germline V gene are LNHDA and SQIVND (reference sequence). The CDR3 extends over 14 amino acids. CDR3 residues: CASRNRGGTDTQYF. The CDR3 coding sequence is TGTGCCAGTAGGAACAGGGGGGGCACAGATACGCAGTATTTT.

The rearrangement uses TRBV5-1 and TRBJ2-7; D may be TRBD2 (5 bases). CDR3 length: 13 residues. Germline V CDR1 and CDR2: SGHRS, YFSETQ. V was cut by 2 bases and J by 5 bases, with 11 bases left in between. CDR3 region: CASSFRGNDEQYF. As DNA, the CDR3 is TGCGCCAGCAGCTTCCGGGGTAACGACGAGCAGTACTTC.

The chain recombines TRBV19 with TRBJ2-6; 7 positions match TRBD1. The CDR3 is 14 amino acids. Germline CDR1 LNHDA, CDR2 SQIVND (reference sequence). Trimming removed 6 bases from V and 3 bases from J; junction bases left unmatched: 2. CDR3 in DNA: TGTGCCAGTAGGGACAGGCTTGGGGCCAACGTCCTGACTTTC. As protein: CASRDRLGANVLTF.

This rearrangement joins TRBV7-2 to TRBJ2-7; weak D call: TRBD2 (6 bases). Germline-derived CDR1 and CDR2 are SGHTA and FQGNSA. This CDR3 is built from 14 residues. The V end lost 2 bases, the J end lost 1 base, and 9 bases lay between the germline ends. This chain's CDR3 is CASSLQRASYEQYF. As DNA, the CDR3 is TGTGCCAGCAGCTTACAGCGGGCTTCCTACGAGCAGTACTTC.

This clone has a single count. Other DNA sequences of this sample code for an identical CDR3. The chain carries TRBV11-2 and TRBJ2-7; the D is unclear. The CDR3 runs 14 residues. Germline V gene data show CDR1 as SGHAT and CDR2 as FQNNGV. V lost 1 base and J lost 1, with 8 bases in between. In DNA, the CDR3 is TGTGCCAGCAGCTTAGGTCGGCAATCCTACGAGCAGTACTTC. Protein: CASSLGRQSYEQYF.

This clone was found a few times. The junction departs from germline at one end; a sequencing error may be responsible. V and J are TRBV11-2 and TRBJ2-7, with D uncertain. CDR3 length: 12 amino acids. Germline V lookup: CDR1 SGHAT, CDR2 FQNNGV. DNA for the CDR3: TGTGCCAGCAGCTTAGATCGGTCGCCGGGTCGCTTC. Amino acids: CASSLDRSPGRF.

As concerns this clone: Other DNA variants within this sample encode the same CDR3. This chain joins TRBV5-1 and TRBJ2-5; D is ambiguous. The V and J ends lost 3 bases and 3 bases respectively, with 3 bases between them. This CDR3 region has 11 residues. Germline V CDR1 and CDR2: SGHRS, YFSETQ. The DNA of the CDR3 is TGCGCCAGCAGCTCAAAAGAGACCCAGTACTTC. Protein sequence: CASSSKETQYF.